Reported below is one T cell receptor beta chain. The entry originates in a study of OX40 agonist ivuxolimab in advanced cancers. Study-wide background: Aged roughly 23 to 90 with a mean of 60 years, they were approximately 79% male.

Measured with immunoSEQ multiplex PCR; TCRdb has only the in-frame clones, and not every one. Of some 70,000 clones listed, approximately 85% are singletons. CDR1 is KGHSH and CDR2 is LQKENI in the germline V gene. This CDR3 contains 17 residues. J lost 7 bases, V lost 4 bases, and 11 bases had no gene match. Here the sequenced sample was CD4+ or CD8+ T cells sorted from blood, taken in a trial of the OX40 agonist ivuxolimab. The chain links TRBV18 to TRBJ2-1, with TRBD2 matching 12 bases. The source of this sequence is an adult with an advanced solid tumor such as melanoma, head and neck, liver or kidney cancer. The CDR3 DNA sequence: TGTGCCAGCTCACTAGTAGCGACTAGCGGGAGTAGAAATGAGCAGTTCTTC. Translated: CASSLVATSGSRNEQFF.